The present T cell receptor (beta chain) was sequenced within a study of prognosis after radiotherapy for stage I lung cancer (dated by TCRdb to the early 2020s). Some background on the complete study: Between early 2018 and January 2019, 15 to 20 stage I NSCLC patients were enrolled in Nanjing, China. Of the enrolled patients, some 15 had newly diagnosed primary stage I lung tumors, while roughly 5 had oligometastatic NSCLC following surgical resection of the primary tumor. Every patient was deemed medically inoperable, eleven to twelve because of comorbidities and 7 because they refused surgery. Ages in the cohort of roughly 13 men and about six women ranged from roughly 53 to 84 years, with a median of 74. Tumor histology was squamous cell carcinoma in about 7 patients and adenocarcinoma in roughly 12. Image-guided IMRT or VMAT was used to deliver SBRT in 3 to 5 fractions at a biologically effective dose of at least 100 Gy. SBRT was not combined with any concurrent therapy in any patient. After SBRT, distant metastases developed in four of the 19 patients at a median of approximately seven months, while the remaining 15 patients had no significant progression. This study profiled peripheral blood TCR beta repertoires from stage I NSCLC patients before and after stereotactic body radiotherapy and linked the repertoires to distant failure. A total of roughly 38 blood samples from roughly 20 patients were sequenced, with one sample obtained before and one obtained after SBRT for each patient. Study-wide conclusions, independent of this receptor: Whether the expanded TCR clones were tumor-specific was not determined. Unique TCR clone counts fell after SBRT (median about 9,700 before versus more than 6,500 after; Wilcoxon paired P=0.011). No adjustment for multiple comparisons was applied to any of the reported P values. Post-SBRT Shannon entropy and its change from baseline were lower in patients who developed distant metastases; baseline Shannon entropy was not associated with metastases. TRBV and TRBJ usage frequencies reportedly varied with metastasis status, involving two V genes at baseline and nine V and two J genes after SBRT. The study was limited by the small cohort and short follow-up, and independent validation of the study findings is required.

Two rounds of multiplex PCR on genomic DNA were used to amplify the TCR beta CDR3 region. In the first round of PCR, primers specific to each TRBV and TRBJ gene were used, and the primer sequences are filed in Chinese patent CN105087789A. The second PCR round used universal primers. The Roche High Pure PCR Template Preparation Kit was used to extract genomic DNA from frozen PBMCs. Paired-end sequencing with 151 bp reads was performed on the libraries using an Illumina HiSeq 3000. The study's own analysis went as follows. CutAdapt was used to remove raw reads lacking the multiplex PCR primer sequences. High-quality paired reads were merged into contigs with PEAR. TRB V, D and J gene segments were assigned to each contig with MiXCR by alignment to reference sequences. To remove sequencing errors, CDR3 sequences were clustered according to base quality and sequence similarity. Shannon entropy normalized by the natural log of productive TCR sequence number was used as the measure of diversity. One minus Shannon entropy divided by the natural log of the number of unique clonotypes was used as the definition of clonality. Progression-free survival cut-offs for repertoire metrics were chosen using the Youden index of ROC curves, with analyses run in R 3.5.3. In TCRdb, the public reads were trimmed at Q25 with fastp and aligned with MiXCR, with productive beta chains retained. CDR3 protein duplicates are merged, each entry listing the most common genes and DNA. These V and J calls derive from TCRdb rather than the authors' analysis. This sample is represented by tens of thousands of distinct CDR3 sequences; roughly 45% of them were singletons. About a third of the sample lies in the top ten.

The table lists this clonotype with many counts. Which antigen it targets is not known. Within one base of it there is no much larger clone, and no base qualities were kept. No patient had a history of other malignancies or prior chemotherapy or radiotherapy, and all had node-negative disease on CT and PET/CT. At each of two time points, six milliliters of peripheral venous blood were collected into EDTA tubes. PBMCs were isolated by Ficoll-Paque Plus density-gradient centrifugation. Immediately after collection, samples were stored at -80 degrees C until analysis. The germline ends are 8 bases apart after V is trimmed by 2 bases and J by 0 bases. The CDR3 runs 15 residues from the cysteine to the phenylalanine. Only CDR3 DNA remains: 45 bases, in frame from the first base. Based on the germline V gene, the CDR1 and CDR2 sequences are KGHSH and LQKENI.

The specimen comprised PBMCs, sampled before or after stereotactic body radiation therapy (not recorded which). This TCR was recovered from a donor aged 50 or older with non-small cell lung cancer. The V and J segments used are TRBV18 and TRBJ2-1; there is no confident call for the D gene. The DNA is TGTGCCAGCTCACCAAACATAGACTCCTACAATGAGCAGTTCTTC. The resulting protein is CASSPNIDSYNEQFF.